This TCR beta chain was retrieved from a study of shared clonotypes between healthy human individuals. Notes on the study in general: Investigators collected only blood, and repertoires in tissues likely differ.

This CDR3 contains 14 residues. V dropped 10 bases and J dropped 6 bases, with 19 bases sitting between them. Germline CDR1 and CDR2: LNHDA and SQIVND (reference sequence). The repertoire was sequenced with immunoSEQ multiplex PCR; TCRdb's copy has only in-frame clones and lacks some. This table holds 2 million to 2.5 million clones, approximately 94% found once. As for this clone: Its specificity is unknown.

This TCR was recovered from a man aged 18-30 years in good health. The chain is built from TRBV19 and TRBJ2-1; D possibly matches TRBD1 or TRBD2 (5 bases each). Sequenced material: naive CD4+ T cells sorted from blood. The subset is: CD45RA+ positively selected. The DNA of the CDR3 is TGTGCCACCCACTCCGGTGGGGGTCTCAATGAGCAGTTCTTC. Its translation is CATHSGGGLNEQFF.